This is a list of T cell receptor beta chains from one sample in a study of T cell responses to AZD1222 COVID-19 vaccine. TCRdb's table, derived via immunoSEQ multiplex PCR, lists solely in-frame clones and lacks some. This sample yields approximately 100,000 clones, of which 80% to 90% are seen a single time; 7% to 10% belongs to the top ten. Sequencing was performed on peripheral blood, taken on day 0 of AZD1222 vaccination. The receptors stem from an adult in good health. Each CDR3 is given with its conserved first and last residue. D genes are given only for firm matches. Clone size appears in some rows only: once, few, many, or a class for an expanded clone.

cdr3_nt cdr3_aa j_call v_call cdr3_length clone_size d_call
TGTGCCAGCAGCGGGCCGGGTCCTGAAGCTTTCTTT CASSGPGPEAFF TRBJ1-1 TRBV5-6 12 - -
TGCGCCAGCTCTACCGGGACAGGGTATCGCGAGCAGTACTTC CASSTGTGYREQYF TRBJ2-7 TRBV5-1 14 - TRBD1
TGTGCCAGCAGTACAAGCCGGGGGGGGAAGATTCGTTACGAGCAGTACTTC CASSTSRGGKIRYEQYF TRBJ2-7 TRBV28 17 few TRBD2
TGTGCCAGCAGTTACTCGGACTCTGGAAACACCATATATTTT CASSYSDSGNTIYF TRBJ1-3 TRBV6-5 14 few -
TGTGCCAGCAGTGAAGTGAATAGCGGGGAGATTTTCTACAATGAGCAGTTCTTC CASSEVNSGEIFYNEQFF TRBJ2-1 TRBV2 18 - TRBD2
TGTGCCAGCAGTTACTCGGGCAGGGGCCTATCCGAGCAGTACTTC CASSYSGRGLSEQYF TRBJ2-7 TRBV6-5 15 - -
TGTGCCAGCAGCTTAGCCACCTACGCGGAGACCCAGTACTTC CASSLATYAETQYF TRBJ2-5 TRBV7-2 14 - -
TGTGCCAGCAGTGAAGTCGGCGGAACCGCGGGAGATACGCAGTATTTT CASSEVGGTAGDTQYF TRBJ2-3 TRBV6-1 16 - -
TGTGCCAGCAGTTTAGGGGGGACAGGGGGCACAGATACGCAGTATTTT CASSLGGTGGTDTQYF TRBJ2-3 TRBV28 16 - TRBD1
TGTGCCAGCAGCTCCTGGGCCAATGAGCAGTTCTTC CASSSWANEQFF TRBJ2-1 TRBV11-2 12 - -
TGTGCCAGCAGCTTAGACGCCACCGGGACCATCTCCTACGAGCAGTACTTC CASSLDATGTISYEQYF TRBJ2-7 TRBV11-2 17 - -
TGCAGCACGAACACATACCCGTTCTTC CSTNTYPFF TRBJ2-1 TRBV20-1 9 - -
TGTGCCAGCAGCGCCGGAGGTAGGGGGGGGGCCAACACTGAAGCTTTCTTT CASSAGGRGGANTEAFF TRBJ1-1 TRBV27 17 - -
TGTGCCACCAGTGATGCGATTCCGGGACAGGGCTATGGCTACACCTTC CATSDAIPGQGYGYTF TRBJ1-2 TRBV24-1 16 once TRBD1
TGTGCCAGCAGCACCGCGGGGGTCGACTATGGCTACACCTTC CASSTAGVDYGYTF TRBJ1-2 TRBV6-5 14 - -
TGTGCCAGCAGTGATGACAACACCGGGGAGCTGTTTTTT CASSDDNTGELFF TRBJ2-2 TRBV6-4 13 - -